This T cell receptor beta chain was sequenced during a study of T cell repertoires in cytomegalovirus infection. General study points: Ex vivo, HLA-C-restricted CMV-specific TCR beta clonotypes prevailed over the rest of the response.

About this clonotype: As yet, its antigen is unknown.

TCRdb reprocessed the reads with MiXCR, giving one entry per CDR3 protein. The data contain some 450,000 distinct CDR3 sequences, around 32% of them seen just once; the ten biggest clones take up roughly an eighth. The TCR sequence derives from a human donor in good health (CMV status not recorded). Some clones in this sample may be carry-over from other donors' samples. The material sequenced was PBMCs.

CDR3 sequence: CASSLVAGGYNQPQHF. CDR3 DNA sequence: TGTGCCAGCAGCTTGGTGGCAGGGGGCTACAATCAGCCCCAGCATTTT. The V gene is TRBV5-5, the J gene TRBJ1-5; 8 positions agree with TRBD1. This CDR3 region has 16 residues. V shed 0 bases, J shed 3 bases, and the junction held 5 bases outside the gene matches. Germline CDR1 is SGHKS and CDR2 is YYEKEE (reference sequence). Variable domain in full (rest from reference TRBV5-5 and TRBJ1-5): DAGVTQSPTHLIKTRGQQVTLRCSPISGHKSVSWYQQVLGQGPQFIFQYYEKEERGRGNFPDRFSARQFPNYSSELNVNALLLGDSALYLCASSLVAGGYNQPQHFGDGTRLSIL.